This is a list of T cell receptor beta chains from one sample in a study of beta chain features in type 1 diabetes. The protocol was immunoSEQ multiplex PCR, while the TCRdb copy is restricted to in-frame clones and leaves out a portion. The sample has hundreds of thousands of clones, roughly 13% seen once. Sequencing used naive CD4+ T cells from blood. The receptors come from a man between 18 and 35 years old with type 1 diabetes. The conserved cysteine and the conserved F or W are not part of the CDR3 here.

length	V	CDR3
10	TRBV5-1	ASRWDFNEQF
11	TRBV5-1	ASSLTVSYEQY
12	TRBV4-1	ASSLTGYNQPQH
12	TRBV28	ASSPTGRNTEAF
12	TRBV7-9	ASSLGGADTEAF
12	TRBV7-8	ASSLRGDLYEQY
14	TRBV9	ASSVATGAGIGELF
13	TRBV6-6	ASSYAQGRTGELF
12	TRBV6-5	ASSPSRPGNTIY
13	TRBV5-4	ASSSSGTGQETQY
10	TRBV10-3	AIGGLQETQY
13	TRBV5-1	ASSLQQAAGYGYT
14	TRBV7-2	ASSLVQGGSVDTQY
11	TRBV10-3	AIRGRAGEKLF
15	TRBV28	ASSLSTSGGLVDTQY
15	TRBV30	AWSSQGGRHSNSPLH
11	TRBV30	AWSRGQFYEQY
13	TRBV25-1	ASSPPKGLHYGYT
12	TRBV6-5	ASSYSRGGGEQY
15	TRBV9	ASSPQEGPGAAYGYT
10	TRBV6-5	ASSLGGYGYT
11	TRBV6-1	ASSETRTDGYT
13	TRBV7-9	ASSLAPVRQETQY
14	TRBV4-1	ASSPRAFLGNTEAF
14	TRBV4-2	ASSQDEAGQTYEQY
16	TRBV11-2	ASSKFSFRTGPSYEQY
13	TRBV5-6	ASSLRQRANYGYT
15	TRBV7-9	ASSFTPLAGRNDEQY
11	TRBV30	AWSLDNNQPQH
11	TRBV25-1	ASSGVGGETQY
12	TRBV18	ASSPSPSGNEQY
12	TRBV7-2	ASSLDTSNQPQH
11	TRBV2	ASSELVYNEQF
12	TRBV25-1	ASSQLGETDTQY
10	TRBV10-1	ASSESDYGYT
17	TRBV9	ASSVGGTLPVATNEKLF
10	TRBV4-2	ASSHLGGGYT
13	TRBV10-1	ASSESGDRVHEQY
13	TRBV5-1	ASSLGQGSYNEQF
11	TRBV5-4	ASSPDIVSEAF
14	TRBV28	ASSPPSGGGFNEQF
12	TRBV10-3	AISEYGIQETQY
12	TRBV5-1	ASSLRTEPYEQY